The rows below give T cell receptor beta chains drawn from one sample of a study of patients and donors after allogeneic stem cell transplantation. TCRdb independently ran MiXCR on the RT-PCR reads; one entry per CDR3 protein. The sample lists over 350,000 distinct CDR3 sequences; 16% were seen once. Sequences were obtained from blood, either unsorted or a sorted T cell fraction (not recorded which). Receptor source: a human donor who was either an allogeneic HSCT recipient or a stem cell or donor lymphocyte infusion donor (not recorded which). It is not recorded whose cells these are; they may come from a transplant donor. Both conserved end residues are part of each CDR3. The D gene is left open where the match is weak. Where a row states a size, it is once, few, many or the class of an expanded clone; other rows omit it.

>TRBJ1-2|many|TRBV20-1|.|12
TGCAGTGCGGCTCCCGATTTCTATGGCTACACCTTC
CSAAPDFYGYTF
>TRBJ2-7|.|TRBV12-3/TRBV12-4|TRBD2|15
TGTGCCAGCAGTACTAGCGGGGGGAGCTCCTACGAGCAGTACTTC
CASSTSGGSSYEQYF
>TRBJ2-6|.|TRBV5-1|TRBD1|18
TGCGCCAGCAGCTTGGTGTGGACAGGGGTAGGTGGGGCCAACGTCCTGACTTTC
CASSLVWTGVGGANVLTF
>TRBJ1-1|.|TRBV6-1|.|13
TGTGCCAGCAGGGGCGTAGAGTATACTGAAGCTTTCTTT
CASRGVEYTEAFF
>TRBJ2-3|.|TRBV19|TRBD2|15
TGTGCCAGTAGCTCCGGGACTAGCGGGAGGGATACGCAGTATTTT
CASSSGTSGRDTQYF
>TRBJ1-3|.|TRBV7-2|TRBD1|15
TGTGCCAGCAGCGTGGACAGGGGGCTTGGAAACACCATATATTTT
CASSVDRGLGNTIYF
>TRBJ2-1|few|TRBV5-1|TRBD2|14
TGCGCCAGCAGAGGAGGGAGGGGCAACAATGAGCAGTTCTTC
CASRGGRGNNEQFF
>TRBJ1-1|many|TRBV29-1|.|9
TGCAGCGTTGACAGGGAAGCTTTCTTT
CSVDREAFF
>TRBJ2-2|many|TRBV20-1|.|13
TGCAGTGCGGGCCCTCGGGGAACCGGGGAGCTGTTTTTT
CSAGPRGTGELFF
>TRBJ1-2|few|TRBV6-5|.|15
TGTGCCAGCAGTTACTCGTCACAGGCTAACTATGGCTACACCTTC
CASSYSSQANYGYTF
>TRBJ2-1|many|TRBV12-3/TRBV12-4|TRBD2|14
TGTGCCAGCAGTGGGACTAGCGGAGACAATGAGCAGTTCTTC
CASSGTSGDNEQFF
>TRBJ1-1|few|TRBV6-2/TRBV6-3|.|13
TGTGCCAGCAGTAGGACCTCGAACACTGAAGCTTTCTTT
CASSRTSNTEAFF
>TRBJ2-2|few|TRBV5-5|.|15
TGTGCCAGCAGCTTGGTTTATGGGCCGGACGGGGAGCTGTTTTTT
CASSLVYGPDGELFF
>TRBJ2-3|many|TRBV9|.|15
TGTGCCAGCAGCGTAGAAGGCGGAGGCACAGATACGCAGTATTTT
CASSVEGGGTDTQYF
>TRBJ1-1|few|TRBV3-1|.|14
TGTGCCAGCAGAATAGGGACGGTGAACACTGAAGCTTTCTTT
CASRIGTVNTEAFF
>TRBJ2-5|few|TRBV2|.|14
TGTGCCAGCAGGGTCAGACAGGTCCAAGAGACCCAGTACTTC
CASRVRQVQETQYF
>TRBJ2-5|many|TRBV12-3/TRBV12-4|.|13
TGTGCCCGAGAGGAGGGGGTCGGGGAGACCCAGTACTTC
CAREEGVGETQYF
>TRBJ2-5|.|TRBV20-1|.|13
TGCAGTGCTATCCCCAGTCGGGTAGAGACCCAGTACTTC
CSAIPSRVETQYF
>TRBJ2-7|few|TRBV6-2/TRBV6-3|TRBD1|14
TGTGCCAGCAGCTTGACAGGGGTCCTCTACGAGCAGTACTTC
CASSLTGVLYEQYF
>TRBJ2-5|.|TRBV15|.|18
TGTGCCACCAGCGAAGATCCCTCGGGTGAGAGCGGTTCAGAGACCCAGTACTTC
CATSEDPSGESGSETQYF
>TRBJ2-3|few|TRBV12-5|.|13
TGTGCTAGTGTTTCGATCAGTCCTGATACGCAGTATTTT
CASVSISPDTQYF
>TRBJ2-1|.|TRBV19|.|16
TGTGCCAGTAGTATAGTAGGGGTTCGCCCGGACGATGAGCAGTTCTTC
CASSIVGVRPDDEQFF